Following are 10 T cell receptor beta chains from one sample sequenced in a study of CD8 T cells in ankylosing spondylitis. In TCRdb, the 5' RACE reads were re-called with MiXCR into one record per CDR3 protein. The table lists about 200,000 distinct CDR3 sequences, 25% to 30% of them singletons. Sequenced material: blood, either unsorted or a sorted T cell fraction (not recorded which). The source is a male donor with ankylosing spondylitis or in good health (not recorded which).

This clonotype was recorded many times. The chain joins TRBV12-3 or TRBV12-4 to TRBJ2-2; 12 bases agree with TRBD2. V lost 6 bases and J lost 5; bases outside the gene matches: 4. The CDR3 length is 15 residues. The CDR3 DNA follows: TGTGCCAGCAGCTACACTAGCGGGAGGACCGGGGAGCTGTTTTTT. Its translation is CASSYTSGRTGELFF.

This chain links TRBV6-2 or TRBV6-3 with TRBJ1-5; 7 nucleotides align to TRBD1. The CDR3 has 22 residues. Germline loops: CDR1 MNHEY, CDR2 SVGEGT. The ends lost 0 bases at V and 0 bases at J; junction bases unmatched: 20. The CDR3 protein is CASSYSGEYETGQAYSNQPQHF. DNA of the CDR3: TGTGCCAGCAGTTACTCTGGGGAATATGAGACCGGACAGGCCTATAGCAATCAGCCCCAGCATTTT.

There are many counts of this clonotype. This sequence joins TRBV2 and TRBJ2-2; 7 bases are a match to TRBD1. V lost 4 bases and J lost 0; bases outside the gene matches: 5. The V gene's germline CDR1 is SNHLY and CDR2 FYNNEI. This CDR3 region has 16 residues. The CDR3 DNA reads as TGTGCCAGCAGTGCCCGACAGGGATCGAACACCGGGGAGCTGTTTTTT. This encodes CASSARQGSNTGELFF.

This chain links TRBV20-1 with TRBJ2-7; 9 positions agree with TRBD2. Germline assignment: CDR1 DFQATT and CDR2 SNEGSKA (reference sequence). This CDR3 has 15 amino acids. V gave up 3 bases and J gave up 1 base; unmatched junction bases: 7. Here the CDR3 reads CSASPGLAGSYEQYF. Here the CDR3 DNA reads TGCAGTGCTAGCCCGGGCCTAGCGGGGTCCTACGAGCAGTACTTC.

V is TRBV20-1 and J is TRBJ2-3; 7 nucleotides line up with TRBD2. Germline V CDR1 and CDR2: DFQATT, SNEGSKA (reference sequence). The CDR3 has 13 residues. With V trimmed by 3 bases and J by 3 bases, 3 bases remained unmatched. CDR3 DNA sequence: TGCAGTGCTAGCGGGAGGAGAACAGATACGCAGTATTTT. Its protein is CSASGRRTDTQYF.

This clonotype was detected ten times or more. The rearrangement links TRBV29-1 to TRBJ2-7; D is perhaps TRBD2 (5 bases). CDR1 SQVTM and CDR2 ANQGSEA come from the germline V gene. This CDR3 has 12 residues. Trimming cost V 6 bases and J 2 bases, with 11 bases left between them. In nucleotides, the CDR3 is TGCAGCGTGCTGGACGGGACCTACGAGCAGTACTTC. Translating gives CSVLDGTYEQYF.

This clonotype was detected ten times or more. This chain uses TRBV6-1 with TRBJ1-2; TRBD1 matches 9 bases. The CDR3 is made up of 13 amino acids. The V gene end was trimmed by 8 bases and the J gene end by 8 bases; junction bases not matched to a gene: 9. Germline CDR1 is MNHNS and CDR2 is SASEGT. CDR3 DNA sequence: TGTGCCAGCGGGGACAGGGCCAGTTACGGCTACACCTTC. Translation gives CASGDRASYGYTF.

This clonotype was recorded once. This chain uses TRBV29-1 with TRBJ2-7; D unresolved. V lost 8 bases and J 3 bases, leaving 14 bases between the germline ends. CDR1 and CDR2 from the germline V gene are SQVTM and ANQGSEA. The CDR3 covers 12 residues. CDR3 region: CSPRCFRYEQYF. CDR3 in DNA: TGCAGCCCTCGTTGTTTCCGCTACGAGCAGTACTTC.

This clonotype was counted once. The chain employs TRBV29-1 and TRBJ2-1; 11 bases align to TRBD2. From germline, CDR1 is SQVTM and CDR2 ANQGSEA. CDR3 length equals 13 residues. With 5 bases clipped from V and 9 bases from J, the junction kept 6 bases outside the gene matches. The CDR3: CSVLVAGGSEQFF. The CDR3 DNA reads as TGCAGCGTTCTGGTAGCGGGAGGGTCTGAGCAGTTCTTC.

V and J are TRBV20-1 and TRBJ2-3; 7 bases align to TRBD1. Germline V CDR1 and CDR2: DFQATT, SNEGSKA (reference sequence). This CDR3 has 14 residues. V gave up 5 bases and J gave up 5 bases; unmatched junction bases: 10. CDR3 sequence (DNA): TGCAGTGCTCCACAGGGGACAACACAAGATACGCAGTATTTT. This translates into CSAPQGTTQDTQYF.